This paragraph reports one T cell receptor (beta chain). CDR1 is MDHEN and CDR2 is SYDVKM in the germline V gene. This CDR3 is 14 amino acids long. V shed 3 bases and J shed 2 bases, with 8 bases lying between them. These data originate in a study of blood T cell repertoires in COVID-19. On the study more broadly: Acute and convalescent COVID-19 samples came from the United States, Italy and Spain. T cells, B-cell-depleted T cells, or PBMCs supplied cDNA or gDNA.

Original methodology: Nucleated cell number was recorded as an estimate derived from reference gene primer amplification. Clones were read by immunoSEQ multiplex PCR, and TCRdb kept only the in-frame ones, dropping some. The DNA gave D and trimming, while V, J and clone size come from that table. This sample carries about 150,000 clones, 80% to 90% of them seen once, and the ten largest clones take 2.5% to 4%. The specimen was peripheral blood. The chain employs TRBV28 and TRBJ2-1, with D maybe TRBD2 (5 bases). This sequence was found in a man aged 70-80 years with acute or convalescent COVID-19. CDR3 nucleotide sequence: TGTGCCAGCAGTTTTCACGGGACCTACAATGAGCAGTTCTTC. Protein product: CASSFHGTYNEQFF.